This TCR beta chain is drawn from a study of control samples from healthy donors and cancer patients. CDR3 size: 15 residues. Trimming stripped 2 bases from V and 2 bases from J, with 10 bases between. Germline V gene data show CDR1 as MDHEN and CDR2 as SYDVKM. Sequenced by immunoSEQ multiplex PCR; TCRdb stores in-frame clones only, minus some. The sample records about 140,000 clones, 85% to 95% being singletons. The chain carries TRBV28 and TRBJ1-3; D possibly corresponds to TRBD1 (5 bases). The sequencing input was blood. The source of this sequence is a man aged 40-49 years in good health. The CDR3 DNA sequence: TGTGCCAGCAGTTTAGGGGGAGTAGCTGGAAACACCATATATTTT. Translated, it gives CASSLGGVAGNTIYF.